Listed here are 2 T cell receptor beta chains from one sample, sequenced in a study of blood T cell repertoires in COVID-19. The method was immunoSEQ multiplex PCR; TCRdb's version includes in-frame clones alone and lacks a portion of them. The table includes fewer than 300,000 clones, 84% detected once. Sequencing used peripheral blood. The receptor source for this set is a human donor in a cohort sampled during active COVID-19.

The gene calls are TRBV5-1 and TRBJ1-1, with D maybe TRBD1 (6 bases). Germline CDR1 is SGHRS and CDR2 is YFSETQ. V was cut by 1 base and J by 6 bases, with 22 bases left in between. The CDR3 extends over 17 amino acids. CDR3 residues: CASSLYTGTNLQAEAFF. In DNA, the CDR3 is TGCGCCAGCAGCTTGTATACAGGGACAAATCTACAGGCTGAAGCTTTCTTT.

Ten or more counts support this clone. The chain carries TRBV7-9 and TRBJ2-5; no clear D. Germline V gene data show CDR1 as SEHNR and CDR2 as FQNEAQ (reference sequence). V was clipped by 2 bases and J by 2 bases, with 12 bases between them. The CDR3 contains 15 residues. CDR3 protein: CASSLLGGIQETQYF. As DNA, the CDR3 is TGTGCCAGCAGCTTATTAGGCGGTATTCAAGAGACCCAGTACTTC.